This is a list of T cell receptor beta chains from one sample in a study of early T cells in non-severe SARS-CoV-2 infection. Via MiXCR, TCRdb re-called the 5' RACE reads, giving one row per CDR3 protein. The data hold 90,000 to 120,000 distinct CDR3 sequences, with around 10% observed a single time. Sequencing used whole blood. The receptor set was obtained from an adult who was a healthcare worker with PCR-confirmed SARS-CoV-2 infection or an uninfected control (not recorded which). Each CDR3 is given with its conserved first and last residue. Fields, in order: V gene, clone size, D gene, J gene, CDR3 DNA, CDR3 protein. A D gene is named only where the DNA matches it firmly. Some rows mark clone size as missing; the rest say once, few, many or name a class of expanded clone.

>TRBV18|many|.|TRBJ2-3
TGTGCCAGCTCACCACAGGGTCCAGATACGCAGTATTTT
CASSPQGPDTQYF
>TRBV19|.|.|TRBJ1-1
TGTGCCAGTAGCCCCGGGGCAGCGGGAACTGAAGCTTTCTTT
CASSPGAAGTEAFF
>TRBV28|once|TRBD2|TRBJ2-2
TGTGCCAGCAGGCGAGCGGGAGTTGAGACCGGGGAGCTGTTTTTT
CASRRAGVETGELFF
>TRBV11-2|many|.|TRBJ2-1
TGTGCCAGCAGCGCAGGAGTGGTTGAAGAGCAGTTCTTC
CASSAGVVEEQFF
>TRBV12-3/TRBV12-4|many|.|TRBJ1-5
TGTGCCAGCAGACTCGGATACAGGACGAGCAATCAGCCCCAGCATTTT
CASRLGYRTSNQPQHF
>TRBV9|.|.|TRBJ2-7
TGTGCCAGCAGCGCGGGACTGACCCAATACGAGCAGTACTTC
CASSAGLTQYEQYF
>TRBV29-1|.|TRBD2|TRBJ2-1
TGCAGCGCCCGGGGACTAGCGGGAGAGAATGAGCAGTTCTTC
CSARGLAGENEQFF
>TRBV3-1|few|.|TRBJ1-2
TGTGCCAGCAGCCAAGGGGACACCTATGGCTACACCTTC
CASSQGDTYGYTF
>TRBV6-1|many|TRBD2|TRBJ2-2
TGTGCCAGTCAGCGGGGGGGCACCGGGGAGCTGTTTTTT
CASQRGGTGELFF
>TRBV28|.|TRBD2|TRBJ2-3
TGTGCCAGCGGCCTGACTAGCGGGAGGGCCACAGATACGCAGTATTTT
CASGLTSGRATDTQYF
>TRBV10-3|once|.|TRBJ2-7
TGTGCCATCAGGAATGACATCTACGAGCAGTACTTC
CAIRNDIYEQYF
>TRBV13|few|TRBD2|TRBJ2-5
TGTGCCAGCAGCCCAGGACTAGCGGAGGTTCAAGAGACCCAGTACTTC
CASSPGLAEVQETQYF
>TRBV20-1|many|.|TRBJ2-7
TGCAGTGCTATCGTGAGGAGCTCCTACGAGCAGTACTTC
CSAIVRSSYEQYF
>TRBV7-9|many|.|TRBJ2-5
TGTGCCAGCAGCTTAAGGGCCGAGGGGAGCCAGTACTTC
CASSLRAEGSQYF
>TRBV7-2|few|.|TRBJ1-2
TGTGCCAGCAGCCAACAGGTCTATGGCTACACCTTC
CASSQQVYGYTF
>TRBV6-6|many|.|TRBJ1-3
TGTGCCAGCATCGCTCCGGTAGGCGACTCTGGAAACACCATATATTTT
CASIAPVGDSGNTIYF
>TRBV6-5|many|.|TRBJ1-2
TGTGCCAGCAGGGTAGGGGAATCTGGCTACACCTTC
CASRVGESGYTF
>TRBV11-2|many|.|TRBJ2-3
TGTGCCAGCACCGTGATGACAAGGGCTGATACGCAGTATTTT
CASTVMTRADTQYF
>TRBV20-1|many|.|TRBJ2-7
TGCAGTGTACAGCGGACCTACGAGCAGTACTTC
CSVQRTYEQYF
>TRBV28|.|.|TRBJ2-7
TGTGCCAGCAATACTGCAGTAGCCTACGAGCAGTACTTC
CASNTAVAYEQYF
>TRBV2|.|TRBD1|TRBJ2-7
TGTGCCAGCACCGCCTCCTCCGGGACAGGTACATACGAGCAGTACTTC
CASTASSGTGTYEQYF
>TRBV27|few|TRBD1|TRBJ2-5
TGTGCCAGCAGAAAGACAGGGGTCCAAGAGACCCAGTACTTC
CASRKTGVQETQYF
>TRBV28|.|.|TRBJ2-7
TGTGCCACAGAGACGGACGGTCCCTACGAGCAGTACTTC
CATETDGPYEQYF
>TRBV2|.|TRBD2|TRBJ2-2
TGTGCCAGCAGTCGGCGGGAGGGCGGGGAGCTGTTTTTT
CASSRREGGELFF
>TRBV7-2|.|.|TRBJ2-2
TGTGCCAGCAGCTTAGATGGGGCTAGCACCGGGGAGCTGTTTTTT
CASSLDGASTGELFF
>TRBV28|few|TRBD1|TRBJ2-4
TGTGCCAGCACCCAACCATCGGGACAGGGGGCCAAAAACATTCAGTACTTC
CASTQPSGQGAKNIQYF
>TRBV27|few|.|TRBJ2-5
TGTGCCAGCCGACCGCTGGCGGTCGAAGAGACCCAGTACTTC
CASRPLAVEETQYF
>TRBV6-2/TRBV6-3|.|.|TRBJ2-3
TGTGCCAGCGTGCGAGACTTACTAACAGATACGCAGTATTTT
CASVRDLLTDTQYF
>TRBV6-2/TRBV6-3|.|.|TRBJ2-1
TGTGCCAGCAGTTACCGGGGAGCCCGGGGGAATGAGCAGTTCTTC
CASSYRGARGNEQFF
>TRBV6-2/TRBV6-3|many|.|TRBJ1-1
TGTGCCAGCAGTTACCCGACACTAATGAACACTGAAGCTTTCTTT
CASSYPTLMNTEAFF
>TRBV19|few|TRBD2|TRBJ2-1
TGTGCCAGTAGTATACTAGCGGGAGGAAACAATGAGCAGTTCTTC
CASSILAGGNNEQFF
>TRBV20-1|few|TRBD2|TRBJ2-7
TGCAGTGCTGATAGCGGGAGCACCTACGAGCAGTACTTC
CSADSGSTYEQYF
>TRBV30|many|.|TRBJ2-1
TGTGCCTGGAGCGTATCGAGGGCTGAGCAGTTCTTC
CAWSVSRAEQFF
>TRBV3-1|many|.|TRBJ2-5
TGTGCCAGCAGCCAAGATCACGGGGGCCGGGAGACCCAGTACTTC
CASSQDHGGRETQYF
>TRBV5-1|.|.|TRBJ1-1
TGCGCCAGCAGCTGGGATTCGTTGGGGGCTGAAGCTTTCTTT
CASSWDSLGAEAFF
>TRBV7-9|.|.|TRBJ2-3
TGTGCCAGCAGCGCCCGCCGGGAATTCGGTGATACGCAGTATTTT
CASSARREFGDTQYF
>TRBV7-2|.|TRBD2|TRBJ2-5
TGTGCCAGCAGCCCCGGGACTAGCGGGCTCTCTGTATTAGTATTGGAGACCCAGTACTTC
CASSPGTSGLSVLVLETQYF
>TRBV12-3/TRBV12-4|few|.|TRBJ1-2
TGTGCCAGCAGTGAACCCGGGGGCGGCTATGGCTACACCTTC
CASSEPGGGYGYTF
>TRBV28|many|.|TRBJ2-4
TGTGCCAGCAGCTGGACAGCCCTAGCCAAAAACATTCAGTACTTC
CASSWTALAKNIQYF